This TCR beta chain emerged from a study of metastatic and nonmetastatic thyroid tumors. Turning to the study itself: Comparative analysis of repertoires was undertaken across blood and tumor or nodule tissue obtained from malignant and benign thyroid patients.

V lost 7 bases, J lost 5 bases, and 12 bases lay in between. Per germline, CDR1 MNHNS and CDR2 SASEGT. This CDR3 comprises 12 residues. Authors' processing steps: What underpinned the distant-metastasis classifier for papillary thyroid cancer was the set of CDR3 differences across clinicopathological groups. Through MiXCR, TCRdb re-clonotyped the PCR reads. These V and J calls rely on TCRdb rather than the paper's analysis. This table holds approximately 90,000 clones, 7.5% to 9% found once. Whole-study results and caveats: As reported, TCR beta diversity in blood and tumor was significantly higher in malignant thyroid tumors than in benign nodules.

This clone appeared many times. Its antigen is currently unknown. Patients were all untreated before their thyroid surgery. The V gene is TRBV6-1, the J gene TRBJ2-7; D perhaps matches TRBD1 (5 bases). The sequencing input was blood. The source of this sequence is a female donor with papillary thyroid cancer or a benign thyroid nodule (not recorded which). Some clones in this sample may be carry-over from other donors' samples. CDR3 loop: CASTAGYNEQYF. Written as DNA, the CDR3 is TGTGCCAGCACGGCAGGGTACAACGAGCAGTACTTC.